This TCR beta chain derives from a study of T cell changes during pregnancy in multiple sclerosis. Sequenced by immunoSEQ multiplex PCR; TCRdb stores in-frame clones only, minus some. The sample lists 20,000 to 25,000 clones, roughly 90% occurring once. Trimming took off 5 bases at V and 7 bases at J, with 14 bases between the two ends. CDR3 length: 14 amino acids. Germline V lookup: CDR1 SGHVS, CDR2 FNYEAQ. V gene TRBV7-6 combines with J gene TRBJ1-4; weak D call: TRBD1 (5 bases). The sequenced sample was CD4+ T cells from peripheral blood mononuclear cells, obtained after pregnancy. This receptor was obtained from a female donor in good health, enrolled as a control in a pregnancy study. CDR3 sequence: CASSLGTGVEKLFF. CDR3 DNA: TGTGCCAGCAGCCTAGGGACCGGGGTTGAAAAACTGTTTTTT.